The source of this TCR beta chain is a study of T cells after yellow fever vaccination. Study observations and caveats: A faster peak, day 5 versus 15, was reached by the weaker secondary response.

TCRdb passed the 5' RACE reads through MiXCR, listing each CDR3 protein once. This table holds approximately 600,000 distinct CDR3 sequences, about 12% found once. This clonotype has just a few counts. The antigen is not known. Sequencing was performed on PBMCs, taken on the day of the yellow fever booster vaccination. The receptor comes from a man aged 30-40 years who received the YFV17D yellow fever vaccine.

CDR3 in DNA: TGCGCCAGCAGCTTGGAAGGGACAGGGGGCTTGGGACAGTACTTC. It translates to CASSLEGTGGLGQYF. This chain uses TRBV5-1 with TRBJ2-7; 12 bases map to TRBD1. V shed 0 bases and J 10 bases; nucleotides not matched to a gene: 8. CDR1 and CDR2 (germline): SGHRS, YFSETQ. This CDR3 comprises 15 residues.